Sequencing of this TCR beta chain was carried out in a study of cytomegalovirus exposure and HLA in healthy donors (dated by TCRdb to 2016 to 2017). About the full investigation: In an earlier analysis of around 540 of the donors, 250 to 300 Gb of sequence data and approximately 100 million unique TCR beta sequences from roughly 200 million T cells were reported. The study aimed to test whether cataloging public T cell receptors could reveal signatures of past pathogen exposure. Typing coverage differed by locus: A, B, C, DRB1 and DQB1 were typed in roughly 620-640 donors, DQA1 in roughly 510, DPA1 in roughly 590, and DPB1 in 450 to 480. All discovery cohort repertoires had been generated on a single sequencing platform. Four to six DR-DQ haplotypes were handled as single units for association and clustering, since linkage in the cohort was strong. The study combined high-throughput TCR immunosequencing, statistical association of individual TCRs with disease status, and machine learning to predict cytomegalovirus infection status. Genome-wide SNP genotypes for about 60% of the roughly 670 donors were used in a later genetic analysis, which treated that subset as a discovery cohort. Across approximately 400 genotyped donors of the cohort, an average of roughly 200,000 unique TCR beta nucleotide sequences per donor were sequenced, and roughly 18% of those sequences were non-productive. Donor age, sex, ethnicity and CMV serostatus were collected together with the repertoire data. Class I and class II HLA loci were covered by the typing at four-digit resolution. Rather than using new phenotypic data, the later analysis identified candidate immune exposures from TCR beta sequences and from how often those sequences occurred across donors. A separate validation cohort of approximately 130 different subjects was used in addition to the roughly 720-subject first cohort. An earlier analysis of 500 to 650 of the donors applied high-throughput TCR beta sequencing to assess whether each TCR beta V gene segment acted as functional or pseudogenic. An early release that covered roughly 600 HLA-typed donors contained about 300 gigabases of sequencing data and tens of millions of unique TCR sequences. The genetic ancestry cluster associated with self-reported Caucasian donors included about 84% of the roughly 400 genotyped donors. The T cell repertoires of under 700 subjects were profiled by immunosequencing and related to cytomegalovirus serostatus. In a later analysis, previously published TCR beta repertoires from roughly 710 donors were re-analyzed and high-resolution HLA genotyping was added so that TCR occurrence patterns could be studied. Overall study outcomes, separate from this receptor: A later analysis reported that several top co-occurrence clusters appeared linked to parvovirus B19, influenza, CMV and Epstein-Barr virus. In an earlier analysis of 500 to 650 of the donors, most TCR beta V segments appeared in productive rearrangements about 87% or about 30% of the time, broadly matching IMGT annotations. A later analysis found that most CMV-associated TCR beta chains appeared HLA-restricted, with HLA associations seemingly driven largely by CMV exposure. In a later analysis, the rate of TCR association differed among HLA loci, with DRB1 alleles having the most associated TCRs and HLA-C alleles having the fewest. The 87-base-pair reads could not distinguish some IMGT-functional V segments, including TRBV6-2 and TRBV6-3, so those segments were excluded. When HLA alleles, especially DR and DQ, strongly co-occurred, attributing TCR associations to individual alleles was difficult. Because HLA typing was unavailable for some donors at each locus, only the typed subset was used in association tests. Because counts were too low, about 18 rarely observed V segments, including chromosome 9 orphons, were excluded from the earlier analysis of several hundred of the donors. The authors suggested that the approach could potentially be generalized to other disease states and immunological phenotypes. The only immune exposure information available for the cohort was CMV serostatus. A further reported finding was that TCR beta sequences accurately predicted the HLA-A and HLA-B alleles for most subjects in the first cohort. In a later analysis, HLA-associated TCR beta chains were found to be more clonally expanded and to have lower generation probabilities than equally common non-associated chains. The study listed 164 TCR beta chains as associated with cytomegalovirus. Compared with the roughly 700-donor mean, donors in an Asian-associated ancestry cluster had fewer N-insertions in productive TCRs, according to a later genetic analysis. Cytomegalovirus status was reported to be diagnosed by the classifier with high specificity and sensitivity in both the original and validation cohorts. The cohort was sequenced for TCR beta chains only, and without alpha or paired-chain data the features that could be detected were limited. A few of the identified cytomegalovirus-associated TCR beta chains were confirmed in vitro to be specific for cytomegalovirus antigens. Correlated functional status among segregating V segments might be attributable to linkage disequilibrium, but an unknown experimental factor could not be ruled out. At a false discovery rate of 0.05, a later analysis linked 16,951 TCR beta sequences to specific HLA alleles. A cluster of highly shared sequence variants was judged likely to represent a technical artifact of the sequencing pipeline. Sequencing depth was assumed to be roughly uniform across donors in the presence/absence analyses, though that assumption may not hold. Most TCR sequences were seen in very few donors, while some public TCRs were found in many individuals. In a later genetic analysis, a missense DCLRE1C variant was associated with V-gene and J-gene trimming of TCR beta chains, and the association was replicated in an independent cohort.

The CDR3 covers 16 residues, taking in both the cysteine and the phenylalanine. The sequence is cut down to CDR3 DNA, 48 bases in frame from base 1. Ends trimmed: V by 4 bases, J by 3 bases; bases unmatched to a gene: 12. CDR1 and CDR2 were assigned from the germline V gene (reference sequence) as PRHDT and FYEKMQ. The cohort comprised around 700 healthy bone marrow donors. All cohort members were sampled while nominally healthy, although unrecorded immune exposures were likely present. The donor tested CMV seropositive and was one of the 289 seropositive cohort members. A peripheral blood sample was provided by each donor, and peripheral blood mononuclear cells were used for TCR beta sequencing. Genomic DNA extraction from the blood cell samples was performed with the Qiagen DNeasy Blood Extraction Kit. Regarding this clone: There is no known antigen for this receptor. Base qualities were left out, and no much larger clone turns up one base away.

Library preparation was by the immunoSEQ multiplex PCR assay. A mixture of 60 forward primers for TCR Vbeta segments and 13 reverse primers for TCR Jbeta segments was used in the multiplex PCR. A multiplex PCR assay on genomic DNA amplified the CDR3 region of rearranged TCR beta genes. Amplified TCR beta libraries were sequenced as 87-base-pair reads on the Illumina HiSeq System. Regarding the original processing steps: In a later analysis, roughly 80 million unique TCR beta chains were counted across the approximately 640 repertoires, and roughly 10 million of these chains were shared by at least two donors. Raw reads were error-corrected and collapsed into unique sequences by a nearest-neighbor algorithm in which closely related sequences were merged to remove PCR and sequencing errors. V, D and J gene segments were assigned by aligning CDR3 sequences to IMGT reference sequences. For a sequence to be retained, at least a six-nucleotide match to both a V gene segment and a J gene segment was required. Rearrangements were called productive when the CDR3 lacked stop codons and stayed in frame with V and J; all others were non-productive. Following IMGT convention, CDR3 was defined as the stretch from the second conserved V-encoded cysteine to the conserved J-encoded phenylalanine. The earlier analysis of 587 of the donors excluded sequences that lacked an unambiguous match to a single V gene segment. An earlier analysis of over 450 of the donors classified V segments as functional when productive rearrangements were above 56.7% and as segregating when the standard deviation between donors was above 5%. A statistical classification framework was built to diagnose cytomegalovirus status from the catalog of TCR beta chain sequences. In a later analysis, TCR nucleotide sequences were compared against IMGT/GENE-DB human TR gene sequences so that V and J genes could be assigned. Using the TCRdist pipeline, a later analysis assigned CDR3 sequences along with most-parsimonious VDJ recombination scenarios. In a later analysis, each TCR beta chain was defined by its CDR3 amino acid sequence together with its V-gene family, and reads without a unique V-gene family were excluded. To address suspected cross-contamination and a sequencing artifact, a later analysis removed 592 highly shared, low-generation-probability nucleotide sequences. In a later analysis, a clonal expansion index for each public chain was calculated from normalized within-repertoire ranks of inferred template counts. Generation probabilities in a later analysis came from a VDJ recombination model fitted to out-of-frame rearrangements, and those results were checked against IGoR. Hypergeometric tests were used in a later analysis to score TCR-TCR, TCR-HLA and TCR-CMV co-occurrence, with a repertoire-size bias correction applied to the TCR pairs. To estimate false discovery rates, a later analysis permuted the HLA or CMV assignments 20 times. In a later analysis, co-occurring TCRs were grouped with DBSCAN, and TCRdist sequence similarity was added when clustering was performed within HLA-allele-positive subsets. Repertoires with fewer than 30,000 or more than 120,000 public chains, plus five repertoires with anomalous nucleotide sharing, were excluded from co-occurrence clustering. TCRdb limited this immuneACCESS table to in-frame rearrangements with V and J called. A share of clones is missing; checked studies link under half to unresolved V genes, and the rest is unexplained. The V and J calls and the clone size are those of that table, but D and trimming were determined from the DNA. The sample table contains 120,000 to 150,000 clones; only one count was recorded for 64% of them. The ten largest clones take up 3% of the sample.

Recombination linked TRBV13 to TRBJ2-7, with 7 bases aligning to TRBD1. The clonotype was recovered from a woman aged 30 to 39 in good health and CMV-seropositive. Sequenced sample: PBMCs. CDR3 region: CASSSTARDSHYEQYF. The nucleotide sequence reads as follows: TGTGCCAGCAGCTCTACCGCCCGGGACAGCCACTACGAGCAGTACTTC.